This passage covers 2 T cell receptor beta chains from one sample sequenced in a study of blood T cell repertoires in COVID-19. The assay was immunoSEQ multiplex PCR, and TCRdb's table has in-frame clones only and misses some. The sample contains around 140,000 clones, about 87% of which appear only once. Sample: peripheral blood. These receptors were collected from a woman aged 50 to 60 with acute or convalescent COVID-19.

This clone is a singleton in its sample. This chain connects TRBV2 to TRBJ2-1; 7 bases are a match to TRBD1. In germline, CDR1 is SNHLY, CDR2 FYNNEI. V lost 10 bases to trimming and J lost 6 bases; unmatched junction nucleotides: 9. The length of the CDR3 is 13 residues. DNA for the CDR3: TGTGCCACCTTTAAAGGGACAGTCAATGAGCAGTTCTTC. Translating it yields CATFKGTVNEQFF.

V usage is TRBV7-2 and J usage is TRBJ1-1; 7 bases map to TRBD1. Trimming cost V 5 bases and J 6 bases; bases outside gene matches: 9. This CDR3 has 14 residues. Germline V lookup: CDR1 SGHTA, CDR2 FQGNSA. CDR3 residues: CASSTRQGRPEAFF. For the CDR3, the DNA is TGTGCCAGCAGCACTCGACAGGGAAGACCTGAAGCTTTCTTT.